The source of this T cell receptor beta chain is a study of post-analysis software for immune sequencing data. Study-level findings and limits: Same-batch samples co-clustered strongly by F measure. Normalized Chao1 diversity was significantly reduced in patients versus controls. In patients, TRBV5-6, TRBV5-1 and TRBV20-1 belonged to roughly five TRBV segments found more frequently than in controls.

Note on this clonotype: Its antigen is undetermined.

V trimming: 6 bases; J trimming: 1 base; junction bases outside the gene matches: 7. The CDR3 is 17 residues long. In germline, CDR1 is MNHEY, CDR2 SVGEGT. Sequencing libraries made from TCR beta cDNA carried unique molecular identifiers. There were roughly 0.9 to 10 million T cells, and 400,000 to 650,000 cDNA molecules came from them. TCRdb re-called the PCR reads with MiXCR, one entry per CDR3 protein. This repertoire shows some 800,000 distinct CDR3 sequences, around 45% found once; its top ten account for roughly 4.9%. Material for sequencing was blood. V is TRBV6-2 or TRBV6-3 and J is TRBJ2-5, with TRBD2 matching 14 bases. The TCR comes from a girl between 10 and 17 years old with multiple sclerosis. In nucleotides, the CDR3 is TGTGCCAGCAGAAGACTAGCGGGAGGGCCGAGCCAAGAGACCCAGTACTTC. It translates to CASRRLAGGPSQETQYF.